Included here is one T cell receptor beta chain sequence, with context. What it binds is not known. CDR1 and CDR2 from the germline V gene are SGHAT and FQDESV (reference sequence). Unmatched junction bases numbered 6, after V lost 7 bases and J lost 4 bases. The CDR3 is made up of 13 amino acids. The source of the sample is a study of cytomegalovirus exposure and HLA in healthy donors. For the study at large: From donors who were HLA-typed, an early data release held 75 million to 85 million unique TCRs. Study-level points and caveats: Presence/absence results assume similar sequencing depth per donor, which may not hold. Exclusion as indistinguishable affected some V segments, including TRBV6-2 and TRBV6-3.

Vbeta (60) and Jbeta (13) primers were used in the PCR. This table comes from immunoSEQ multiplex PCR, and its TCRdb copy is limited to in-frame clones, with some not included. The sample shows about 170,000 clones, roughly 84% of them seen only once. The source of this sequence is a man aged 30 to 39 in good health and CMV-seropositive. Material: PBMCs. The rearrangement joins TRBV11-1 to TRBJ1-1, with 7 bases matching TRBD1. The CDR3, as DNA: TGTGCCAGCACTCCGGGGACAGCCACTGAAGCTTTCTTT. It encodes CASTPGTATEAFF. Variable domain in full (rest from reference TRBV11-1 and TRBJ1-1): EAEVAQSPRYKITEKSQAVAFWCDPISGHATLYWYRQILGQGPELLVQFQDESVVDDSQLPKDRFSAERLKGVDSTLKIQPAELGDSAMYLCASTPGTATEAFFGQGTRLTVV.